This T cell receptor beta chain came from a study of T-cell reconstitution after alpha-beta-depleted transplantation in children. The CDR3 contains 20 residues. Germline V gene data show CDR1 as SGHAT and CDR2 as FQDESV (reference sequence). Trimming cost V 7 bases and J 2 bases, with 30 bases left between them. TCRbeta library construction was performed incorporating unique molecular identifiers. Each CDR3 protein is one row after TCRdb ran MiXCR on the PCR reads. Of about 500,000 distinct CDR3 sequences listed, about 33% are singletons. The V and J genes are TRBV11-1 and TRBJ2-1, with D perhaps TRBD1 or TRBD2 (5 bases each). The material sequenced was PBMCs from the stem cell graft donor, taken from the stem cell graft. The receptor was derived from a human donor who donated a stem cell graft to a child with aplastic anemia. The CDR3 DNA is TGTGCCAGCATCTCTCGACAAAATGGGGCGGGCAACCAGACCTACAATGAGCAGTTCTTC. Amino acids: CASISRQNGAGNQTYNEQFF.